This TCR beta chain is from a study of blood T cell repertoires in COVID-19. Study overall: COVID-19 samples from acute and convalescent phases originated in the United States, Italy and Spain. T cells, B-cell-depleted T cells, or PBMCs supplied cDNA or gDNA.

Source study methods: For nucleated cells, counts were estimated from reference gene primer amplification. Produced via immunoSEQ multiplex PCR; TCRdb's table is partial and in-frame only. The DNA gave D and trimming, while V, J and clone size come from that table. The data show 100,000 to 150,000 clones, more than 80% seen once. This clone was recorded once. The sequence was collected from a woman aged 60 to 75 with acute or convalescent COVID-19. Sequencing was carried out using peripheral blood.

The CDR3, as DNA: TGTGCCAGCAGCCAAGATATGTTAGGCAGGGCCACTGAAGCTTTCTTT. This sequence encodes CASSQDMLGRATEAFF. The chain recombines TRBV3-1 (or the pseudogene TRBV3-2) with TRBJ1-1, with a possible D match to TRBD1 (5 bases). The CDR3 length is 16 residues. CDR1 and CDR2 from the germline V gene are LGHDT and YNNKEL (reference sequence). With 0 bases removed from V and 4 bases from J, the gap between germline ends came to 15 bases.